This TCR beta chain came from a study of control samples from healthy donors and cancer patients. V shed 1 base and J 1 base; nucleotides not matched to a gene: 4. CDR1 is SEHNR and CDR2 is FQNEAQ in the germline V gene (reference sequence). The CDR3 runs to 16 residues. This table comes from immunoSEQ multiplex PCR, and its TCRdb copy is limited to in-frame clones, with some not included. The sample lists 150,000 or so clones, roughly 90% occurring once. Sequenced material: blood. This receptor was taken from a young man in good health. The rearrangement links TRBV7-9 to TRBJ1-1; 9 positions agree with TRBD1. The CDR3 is CASSLGDRVKNTEAFF. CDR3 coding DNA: TGTGCCAGCAGCTTAGGGGACAGGGTAAAGAACACTGAAGCTTTCTTT.